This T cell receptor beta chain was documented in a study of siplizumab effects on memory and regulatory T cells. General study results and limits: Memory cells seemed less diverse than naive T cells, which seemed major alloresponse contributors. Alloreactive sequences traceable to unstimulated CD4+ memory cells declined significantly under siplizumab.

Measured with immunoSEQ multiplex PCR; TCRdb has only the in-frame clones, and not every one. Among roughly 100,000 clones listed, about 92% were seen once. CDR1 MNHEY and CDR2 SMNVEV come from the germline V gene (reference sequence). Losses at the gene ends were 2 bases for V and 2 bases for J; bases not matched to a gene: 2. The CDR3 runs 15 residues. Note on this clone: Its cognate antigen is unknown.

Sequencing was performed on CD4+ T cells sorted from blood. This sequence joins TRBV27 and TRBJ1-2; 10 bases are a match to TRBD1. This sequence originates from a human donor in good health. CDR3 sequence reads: CASSLRGQGNYGYTF. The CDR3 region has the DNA TGTGCCAGCAGTTTAAGGGGACAGGGGAACTATGGCTACACCTTC.